These 19 T cell receptor beta chains came from one sample sequenced in a study of metastatic and nonmetastatic thyroid tumors. No treatment of any kind had been given to any patient before thyroid surgery. TCRdb reassembled clones from the PCR reads with MiXCR. The sample has about 8,000 clones, 29% seen once; the top ten hold less than 30%. What was sequenced was tumor tissue. All receptors come from a female donor with papillary thyroid cancer or a benign thyroid nodule (not recorded which). Some clones in this sample may be carry-over from other donors' samples.

V and J are TRBV6-1 and TRBJ2-3; 9 nucleotides align to TRBD2. V lost 6 bases and J lost 4; bases outside the gene matches: 11. The CDR3 length is 16 residues. Per germline, CDR1 MNHNS and CDR2 SASEGT. CDR3 region: CASSAPPAGGPDTQYF. The CDR3 nucleotides are TGTGCCAGCAGCGCCCCCCCAGCGGGGGGCCCAGATACGCAGTATTTT.

The CDR3 reads CASSYSGGSGNTIYF. CDR3 coding DNA: TGTGCCAGCAGTTACTCGGGAGGGTCTGGAAACACCATATATTTT. V usage is TRBV6-6 and J usage is TRBJ1-3; D uncertain. Germline-derived CDR1 and CDR2 are MNHNY and SVGAGI (reference sequence). The V gene lost 0 bases and the J gene lost 1 base, with 7 bases spanning the gap. The CDR3 has 15 residues.

The chain is built from TRBV11-3 and TRBJ1-2; D call uncertain. This CDR3 spans 14 amino acids. Germline V gene lookup returns CDR1 SGHNT and CDR2 YENEEA. The V gene lost 0 bases and the J gene lost 1 base, with 6 bases spanning the gap. The DNA of the CDR3 is TGTGCCAGCAGCTTAGACAGCCTTAACTATGGCTACACCTTC. Its translation: CASSLDSLNYGYTF.

This clone was observed a handful of times. This chain connects TRBV4-2 to TRBJ1-6; 12 bases agree with TRBD1. Per the germline V gene, CDR1 is LGHNA and CDR2 is YNFKEQ. V shed 2 bases, J shed 9 bases, and the junction held 5 bases outside the gene matches. The CDR3 contains 16 residues. In DNA, the CDR3 is TGTGCCAGCAGCCAACCTAGGGACAGGGGGCTTTCACCCCTCCACTTT. This codes for CASSQPRDRGLSPLHF.

By sample share, this clone is medium-sized. The rearrangement links TRBV20-1 to TRBJ2-5, with 10 bases identical to TRBD1. Germline CDR1 and CDR2: DFQATT and SNEGSKA (reference sequence). The junction had 6 bases not matched to a gene; V was cut back by 0 bases and J by 5 bases. The CDR3 runs 15 residues. The CDR3 sequence is CSAREWDRGRETQYF. In DNA, the CDR3 is TGCAGTGCTAGAGAATGGGACAGGGGACGGGAGACCCAGTACTTC.

This clone was seen ten or more times. This chain connects TRBV6-1 to TRBJ2-5; D not certain. Trimming took 5 bases from V and 0 from J, leaving 7 bases between them. Germline CDR1 reads MNHNS; CDR2 reads SASEGT. The CDR3 is made up of 13 amino acids. CDR3 coding DNA: TGTGCCAGCAGTTCGGTGAACCAAGAGACCCAGTACTTC. Residues: CASSSVNQETQYF.

J is TRBJ1-2 and V is TRBV12-3 or TRBV12-4; D is perhaps TRBD1 (6 bases). The CDR3 totals 13 residues. CDR3 DNA: TGTGACATCAGTTACAGGGTAGTAGATGGCTACACCTTC. Its translation is CDISYRVVDGYTF.

This clone was seen a single time. The chain has TRBV20-1 and TRBJ1-5, with D possibly matching TRBD1 (6 bases). The CDR3 has 13 residues. Deletions cut 5 bases from V and 5 bases from J, with 13 bases between. Germline loops: CDR1 DFQATT, CDR2 SNEGSKA (reference sequence). Here the CDR3 DNA reads TGCAGTGCTGTAACAGGGACCCATCAGCCCCAGCATTTT. Translating gives CSAVTGTHQPQHF.

The J gene is TRBJ2-2, the V gene TRBV20-1; 7 bases are shared with TRBD2. The V and J ends lost 3 bases and 4 bases, in that order; junction bases with no gene match: 5. Germline loops: CDR1 DFQATT, CDR2 SNEGSKA (reference sequence). This CDR3 has 14 amino acids. The CDR3 sequence: CSARAGVSTGELFF. CDR3 coding DNA: TGCAGTGCTAGGGCGGGAGTGAGCACCGGGGAGCTGTTTTTT.

This clone was counted a few times. V is TRBV6-2 or TRBV6-3 and J is TRBJ2-1; D possibly uses TRBD1 or TRBD2 (5 bases each). The V end lost 6 bases, the J end lost 7 bases, and 22 bases lay between the germline ends. The germline gives CDR1 MNHEY, CDR2 SVGEGT. The CDR3 sequence is 16 residues long. The CDR3 DNA reads as TGTGCCAGCAGGAGGGCGGATGAGGGGCCACGGAATGAGCAGTTCTTC. The encoded protein is CASRRADEGPRNEQFF.

The V gene is TRBV11-1, the J gene TRBJ2-2; 7 bases match TRBD2. V was clipped by 5 bases and J by 6 bases; unmatched bases: 15. The CDR3 loop spans 17 amino acids. Germline V gene sequence: CDR1 SGHAT, CDR2 FQDESV (reference sequence). CDR3 loop: CASSPVLGRGTPGELFF. The DNA of the CDR3 is TGTGCCAGCAGCCCTGTACTGGGGCGGGGGACGCCCGGGGAGCTGTTTTTT.

At least ten counts were recorded for this clone. Within the sample, other DNA sequences also encode this same CDR3. The chain links TRBV11-1 to TRBJ2-3, with 8 bases matching TRBD2. The germline V gene encodes CDR1 SGHAT and CDR2 FQDESV (reference sequence). The CDR3 has 17 amino acids. The trim removed 2 bases at V and 6 bases at J, leaving 13 bases unmatched. CDR3 bases: TGTGCCAGCAGCTTAACCCCGGGGAGCGGGAGTTTGGATACGCAGTATTTT. Its translation: CASSLTPGSGSLDTQYF.

This clone qualifies as medium-sized. V and J are TRBV6-5 and TRBJ2-3; possible D gene TRBD2, 5 bases. CDR1 and CDR2 (germline): MNHEY, SVGAGI. The V gene lost 2 bases and the J gene lost 5 bases, with 20 bases spanning the gap. The CDR3 has 17 residues. The CDR3 sequence: CASSYHKASTGGDTQYF. CDR3 nucleotide sequence: TGTGCCAGCAGTTACCACAAGGCATCTACTGGAGGAGATACGCAGTATTTT.

The rearrangement uses TRBV28 and TRBJ2-7; the match to TRBD1 covers 8 bases. The CDR3 spans 14 residues. CDR1 is MDHEN and CDR2 is SYDVKM in the germline V gene. V lost 5 bases and J lost 3; bases outside the gene matches: 6. Here the CDR3 reads CASSEGGQGYEQYF. The CDR3 nucleotides are TGTGCCAGCAGTGAGGGAGGACAGGGCTACGAGCAGTACTTC.

The rearrangement uses TRBV6-1 and TRBJ2-6; D gene unclear. This CDR3 is 15 amino acids long. Germline lookup yields CDR1 MNHNS and CDR2 SASEGT. V was cut by 1 base and J by 0 bases, with 4 bases left in between. The chain's CDR3 is CASSEGGSGANVLTF. CDR3 nucleotide sequence: TGTGCCAGCAGTGAAGGGGGCTCTGGGGCCAACGTCCTGACTTTC.

Many counts were recorded for this clone. The V call is TRBV6-4, the J call TRBJ2-7, with TRBD2 matching over 9 bases. CDR1 is MRHNA, CDR2 SNTAGT, per germline. The CDR3 loop spans 16 amino acids. Unmatched junction bases numbered 10, after V lost 7 bases and J lost 0 bases. CDR3 bases: TGTGCCAGCATTCCCGGACTAGCGTCTCTCTCCTACGAGCAGTACTTC. Encoded protein: CASIPGLASLSYEQYF.

This clone qualifies as medium-sized. V usage is TRBV5-1 and J usage is TRBJ2-1; D might be TRBD2 (6 bases). The CDR3 totals 16 residues. CDR1 SGHRS and CDR2 YFSETQ come from the germline V gene. V dropped 8 bases and J dropped 0 bases, with 18 bases sitting between them. CDR3 sequence reads: CASRKEAGPSYNEQFF. The CDR3 region has the DNA TGCGCCAGTCGTAAAGAAGCGGGCCCCTCCTACAATGAGCAGTTCTTC.

Remarks on this clone: Different DNA sequences within this sample yield the same CDR3. The J gene is TRBJ1-2, the V gene TRBV19; D not certain. V shed 4 bases and J shed 5 bases, with 8 bases lying between them. The CDR3 sequence is 12 residues long. Germline V gives CDR1 LNHDA, CDR2 SQIVND (reference sequence). The CDR3 sequence is CASSTQLYGYTF. The DNA for the CDR3 is TGTGCCAGTAGTACGCAGCTATATGGCTACACCTTC.

Many counts were recorded for this clone. V gene TRBV20-1 combines with J gene TRBJ2-7, with 7 bases matching TRBD2. CDR1 is DFQATT and CDR2 is SNEGSKA in the germline V gene (reference sequence). After removal of 4 bases from V and 3 bases from J, the junction contained 6 bases not matched to a gene. CDR3 length: 13 residues. The CDR3 nucleotides are TGCAGTGCTACTCCTAGCGGTAACTACGAGCAGTACTTC. Translated: CSATPSGNYEQYF.